This is a list of T cell receptor beta chains from one sample in a study of T cells in localized non-small cell lung cancer. Measured with immunoSEQ multiplex PCR; TCRdb has only the in-frame clones, and not every one. The profile shows 45,000 to 60,000 clones, approximately 86% of them singletons. The sample was PBMCs, taken before any cancer treatment. These receptors were obtained from a man between 40 and 75 years old with stage II lung adenocarcinoma. The CDR3 runs from the conserved cysteine through the conserved F or W. A D gene is named only where the DNA matches it firmly. Clone size is not always given. Where it is, it says once, few, many or a class for expanded clones.

TRBV5-1,17,TRBJ1-1,NA,NA,TGCGCCAGCAGCTTGGAGGGACCCCAGGGCCGGGGCACTGAAGCTTTCTTT,CASSLEGPQGRGTEAFF
TRBV5-5,14,TRBJ2-3,NA,NA,TGTGCCAGCACGACAGACACATACACAGATACGCAGTATTTT,CASTTDTYTDTQYF
TRBV28,14,TRBJ1-5,TRBD1,NA,TGTGCCAGCATCAAAAACAGGGGAGGCCAGCCCCAGCATTTT,CASIKNRGGQPQHF
TRBV11-2,12,TRBJ2-1,TRBD1,few,TGTGCCAGCAGCTTAGAGGGACAGTCGCAGTTCTTC,CASSLEGQSQFF
TRBV11-3,15,TRBJ2-5,NA,NA,TGTGCCAGCAGCTTCTTCGGGCGCTGGGACCAGACCCAGTACTTC,CASSFFGRWDQTQYF
TRBV4-1,15,TRBJ1-1,NA,NA,TGCGCCAGCAGCCAAGTTGGGGGGTTGAACACTGAAGCTTTCTTT,CASSQVGGLNTEAFF
TRBV5-1,14,TRBJ2-7,NA,NA,TGCGCCAGCAGCTTACTCCAGAGCTCCTACGAGCAGTACTTC,CASSLLQSSYEQYF
TRBV6-1,10,TRBJ2-7,NA,NA,TGTGCCAGCAGGGAGTACGAGCAGTACTTC,CASREYEQYF
TRBV6-5,15,TRBJ2-1,NA,NA,TGTGCCAGCAGCCCAGGGGAGAACTACTACAATGAGCAGTTCTTC,CASSPGENYYNEQFF
TRBV28,19,TRBJ1-1,NA,NA,TGTGCCAGCAGCCCTGAGGGCCCCATGGGACCGACTATGAACACTGAAGCTTTCTTT,CASSPEGPMGPTMNTEAFF
TRBV7-9,11,TRBJ2-7,NA,NA,TGTGCCATTGGGCCCGGCGGCGAGCAGTACTTC,CAIGPGGEQYF
TRBV6-6,14,TRBJ1-2,NA,NA,TGTGCCAGCAGAACTAGGACAGCCAACTATGGCTACACCTTC,CASRTRTANYGYTF
TRBV4-2,19,TRBJ2-1,TRBD2,NA,TGTGCCAGCAGCCCCACACTTGGGGGAGCGGGAAGCTCCTACAATGAGCAGTTCTTC,CASSPTLGGAGSSYNEQFF
TRBV6-6,13,TRBJ1-2,NA,NA,TGTGCCAGCAGTTACTCGACTAGTGTGGGCTACACCTTC,CASSYSTSVGYTF
TRBV7-9,12,TRBJ2-2,NA,NA,TGTGCCAGCAGCCTCGAGGCCGGGGAGCTGTTTTTT,CASSLEAGELFF
TRBV2,17,TRBJ1-2,NA,NA,TGTGCCAGCAGTGAATCTAGTAATACGGGGCCTCCCTATGGCTACACCTTC,CASSESSNTGPPYGYTF
TRBV10-2,13,TRBJ2-7,TRBD1,NA,TGCGCCAGCATGGACAGGGGGGCGGGGGAGCAGTACTTC,CASMDRGAGEQYF
TRBV5-1,15,TRBJ1-5,NA,NA,TGCGCCAGCAGCTTGACAGGGTCAGGCAATCAGCCCCAGCATTTT,CASSLTGSGNQPQHF
TRBV2,13,TRBJ1-2,NA,few,TGTGCCAGTTCTGGGGGGCCTAACTATGGCTACACCTTC,CASSGGPNYGYTF
TRBV9,16,TRBJ1-2,TRBD1,NA,TGTGCCAGCACCCGGGCGGGACAGCACCTTCACTATGGCTACACCTTC,CASTRAGQHLHYGYTF
TRBV19,13,TRBJ1-1,NA,NA,TGTGCCAGTAGTACGGGGGCGAGGACTGAAGCTTTCTTT,CASSTGARTEAFF
TRBV18,14,TRBJ2-3,NA,NA,TGTGCCAGCTCACCGACAGGCCCATACGATACGCAGTATTTT,CASSPTGPYDTQYF
TRBV18,14,TRBJ1-1,TRBD1,NA,TGTGCCAGCTCGCCACAGGGGGCCCCGGCTGAAGCTTTCTTT,CASSPQGAPAEAFF
TRBV11-2,16,TRBJ2-5,TRBD2,NA,TGTGCCAGCAGCTCCCGTTTTAGCGGGGGGCAAGAGACCCAGTACTTC,CASSSRFSGGQETQYF
TRBV7-9,15,TRBJ2-3,NA,NA,TGTGCCAGCAGCTCCGGAGGGGCCGGCGCAGATACGCAGTATTTT,CASSSGGAGADTQYF
TRBV5-4,13,TRBJ2-1,TRBD1,few,TGTGCCAGCAGCGCCAAGAATTGGGACAGGGATTTCTTC,CASSAKNWDRDFF
TRBV28,16,TRBJ1-2,NA,once,TGTGCCAGCAGTCCTCCCGGGGCATTGCCAAGCTATGGCTACACCTTC,CASSPPGALPSYGYTF